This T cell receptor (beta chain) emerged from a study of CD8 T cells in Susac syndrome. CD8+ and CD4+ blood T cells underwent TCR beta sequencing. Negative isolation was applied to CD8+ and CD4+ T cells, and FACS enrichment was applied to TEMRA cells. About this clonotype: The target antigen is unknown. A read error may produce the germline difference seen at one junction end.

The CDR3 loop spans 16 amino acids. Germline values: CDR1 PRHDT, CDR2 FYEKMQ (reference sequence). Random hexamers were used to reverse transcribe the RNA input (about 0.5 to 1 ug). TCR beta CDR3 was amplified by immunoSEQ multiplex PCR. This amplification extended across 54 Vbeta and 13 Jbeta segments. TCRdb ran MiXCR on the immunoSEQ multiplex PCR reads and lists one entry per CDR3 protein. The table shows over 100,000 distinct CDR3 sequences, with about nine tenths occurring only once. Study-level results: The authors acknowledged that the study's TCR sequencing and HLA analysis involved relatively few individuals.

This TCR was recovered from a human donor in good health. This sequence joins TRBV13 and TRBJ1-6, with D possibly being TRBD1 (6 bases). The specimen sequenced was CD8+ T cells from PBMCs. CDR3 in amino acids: CASSMGTGKYNPPLHF. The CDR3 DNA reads TGTGCCAGCAGCATGGGAACAGGGAAGTATAATCCACCCCTCCACTTT.